These 7 T cell receptor beta chains originate from one sample sequenced in a study of identical twins. Each CDR3 protein is one row after TCRdb ran MiXCR on the 5' RACE reads. The sample holds roughly 770,000 distinct CDR3 sequences, 15% to 20% seen once. These sequences were also reported in another study, on T cells expressing NK-cell markers.

The sequencing input was PBMCs. The source of these receptors is a woman aged 18-35 years in good health.

The chain is built from TRBV4-3 and TRBJ2-7; D possibly corresponds to TRBD2 (6 bases). Trimming stripped 4 bases from V and 5 bases from J, with 15 bases between. From germline, CDR1 is LGHNA and CDR2 YSLEER. This CDR3 is 14 amino acids long. CDR3 residues: CASSRRLVGDEQYF. The CDR3 bases are TGCGCCAGCAGCCGACGACTAGTTGGGGACGAGCAGTACTTC.

The V and J genes are TRBV20-1 and TRBJ2-7; no definite D call. Between the trimmed V and J ends, which lost 7 bases and 4 bases, there was a span of 17 bases. The CDR3 consists of 13 residues. Germline CDR1 DFQATT, CDR2 SNEGSKA (reference sequence). The CDR3 bases are TGCAGTGTCTATGATGGACGTCGGTACGAGCAGTACTTC. Its protein is CSVYDGRRYEQYF.

In its sample, this clonotype was seen many times. This rearrangement joins TRBV6-1 to TRBJ2-4, with TRBD2 matching 7 bases. This CDR3 is 17 amino acids long. Germline values: CDR1 MNHNS, CDR2 SASEGT. V dropped 7 bases and J dropped 2; count of bases not matched to a gene: 14. The CDR3 loop is CASTPKPSGVTKNIQYF. Written as DNA, the CDR3 is TGTGCCAGCACCCCGAAGCCTAGCGGAGTCACCAAAAACATTCAGTACTTC.

Only a few counts were recorded for this clonotype. This CDR3 is CASTTRTSGTGELFF. The CDR3 nucleotides read TGTGCCAGCACCACTAGGACTAGCGGGACCGGGGAGCTGTTTTTT. The chain joins TRBV12-3 or TRBV12-4 to TRBJ2-2; 11 bases agree with TRBD2. The V and J ends lost 7 bases and 5 bases, in that order; junction bases with no gene match: 6. This CDR3 has 15 residues.

The table lists this clonotype with a few counts. The CDR3 DNA follows: TGTGCCAGCAGTTCCTGGACATCTGACACCGGGGAGCTGTTTTTT. Translating it yields CASSSWTSDTGELFF. The chain recombines TRBV12-3 or TRBV12-4 with TRBJ2-2, with TRBD1 as a possible D gene (5 bases). The CDR3 covers 15 residues. V lost 4 bases to trimming and J lost 3 bases, with 12 bases between them.

This clonotype was counted a few times. The J gene is TRBJ2-1, the V gene TRBV5-1; 13 nucleotides align to TRBD2. V was pared by 2 bases and J by 4 bases, with 3 bases of the junction left unmatched. Germline V gene sequence: CDR1 SGHRS, CDR2 YFSETQ. The CDR3 consists of 16 residues. The CDR3 DNA reads as TGCGCCAGCAGCTTCCGGACTAGCGGGAGTTACAATGAGCAGTTCTTC. It specifies CASSFRTSGSYNEQFF.

The chain is built from TRBV18 and TRBJ2-5; D gene ambiguous. The germline gives CDR1 KGHSH, CDR2 LQKENI. Trimming took off 5 bases at V and 2 bases at J, with 15 bases between the two ends. The CDR3 runs to 15 residues. The CDR3 reads CASSDVRYFQETQYF. Written as DNA, the CDR3 is TGTGCCAGCTCAGATGTACGGTATTTTCAAGAGACCCAGTACTTC.